One sample yielded the 9 T cell receptor beta chains listed below, sequenced in a study of CD8 T cells in Susac syndrome. The RNA, about 0.5 to 1 ug, was put through reverse transcription using random hexamers. TCRdb reprocessed the immunoSEQ multiplex PCR reads with MiXCR, giving one entry per CDR3 protein. The sample has about 85,000 distinct CDR3 sequences; around 94% are singletons. Sequences were obtained from CD8+ T cells from PBMCs. All receptors come from a human donor in good health.

This clonotype was found once. The chain carries TRBV7-8 and TRBJ2-1, with a weak D call TRBD2 (7 bases). V gave up 5 bases and J gave up 1 base, with 15 bases separating them. This CDR3 has 16 amino acids. Germline CDR1 reads SGHVS; CDR2 reads FQNEAQ. In DNA, the CDR3 is TGTGCCAGCAGCAGCGGGACCCAGGGGTCCTACAATGAGCAGTTCTTC. This codes for CASSSGTQGSYNEQFF.

The chain combines TRBV2 with TRBJ2-7, with D tentatively TRBD2 (5 bases). V lost 3 bases, J lost 0 bases, and 12 bases lay in between. The CDR3 sequence is 15 residues long. The V gene's germline CDR1 is SNHLY and CDR2 FYNNEI. The CDR3 DNA reads as TGTGCCAGCAGTGATGGACTTCTACACTCCTACGAGCAGTACTTC. Amino acids: CASSDGLLHSYEQYF.

The V call is TRBV25-1, the J call TRBJ2-1; D might be TRBD1 or TRBD2, each matching 6 bases. The CDR3 spans 16 residues. V lost 0 bases and J lost 10, with 19 bases in between. Germline CDR1 is MGHDK and CDR2 is SYGVNS. In nucleotides, the CDR3 is TGTGCCAGCAGTGAATATAGGGGGGCCTCCCAGGGGGAGCAGTTCTTC. Amino acids: CASSEYRGASQGEQFF.

V usage is TRBV4-3 and J usage is TRBJ2-1; D not certain. This CDR3 has 15 residues. Germline CDR1 is LGHNA and CDR2 is YSLEER. Trimming pared 0 bases from V and 0 bases from J, leaving 6 bases between. Here the CDR3 reads CASSQDGSSYNEQFF. The CDR3 coding sequence is TGCGCCAGCAGCCAAGATGGCAGCTCCTACAATGAGCAGTTCTTC.

The V call is TRBV12-3 or TRBV12-4, the J call TRBJ1-2; D gene unclear. With 5 bases removed from V and 3 bases from J, the gap between germline ends came to 7 bases. The CDR3 is made up of 12 amino acids. This CDR3 reads CASSQDYYGYTF. The CDR3, as DNA: TGTGCCAGCAGTCAAGATTACTATGGCTACACCTTC.

The V and J genes are TRBV19 and TRBJ2-2; perhaps TRBD1 as D (5 bases). This CDR3 region has 15 residues. Germline V lookup: CDR1 LNHDA, CDR2 SQIVND (reference sequence). V lost 8 bases and J lost 5, with 18 bases in between. The CDR3 DNA is TGTGCCAGTGGGGCAGGGCGGAGTGGGACCGGGGAGCTGTTTTTT. Translating it yields CASGAGRSGTGELFF.

J is TRBJ2-1 and V is TRBV27, with 11 bases lining up with TRBD2. CDR3 length: 16 residues. Germline CDR1 MNHEY, CDR2 SMNVEV (reference sequence). J was trimmed by 6 bases and V by 6 bases; bases with no gene match: 10. The CDR3, as DNA: TGTGCCAGCAGGGATCAGACTAGCGGGAAGCTCAATGAGCAGTTCTTC. This gives the protein CASRDQTSGKLNEQFF.

This sequence joins TRBV3-1 and TRBJ2-5, with D possibly being TRBD1 (5 bases). V lost 0 bases and J lost 3, with 14 bases in between. Germline V gives CDR1 LGHDT, CDR2 YNNKEL (reference sequence). This CDR3 region has 16 residues. CDR3 protein: CASSQEGRVSKETQYF. The CDR3 coding sequence is TGTGCCAGCAGCCAAGAAGGCAGGGTCTCTAAAGAGACCCAGTACTTC.

The chain recombines TRBV12-5 with TRBJ2-5; D possibly corresponds to TRBD2 (5 bases). V lost 9 bases and J 5 bases, leaving 10 bases between the germline ends. The germline CDR1 and CDR2 sequences are LGHNT and FRNRAP. CDR3 length: 11 amino acids. The CDR3 sequence: CASVEGETQYF. The CDR3 DNA is TGTGCTAGCGTTGAGGGCGAGACCCAGTACTTC. The variable domain in full, completed from reference TRBV12-5 and TRBJ2-5, reads DARVTQTPRHKVTEMGQEVTMRCQPILGHNTVFWYRQTMMQGLELLAYFRNRAPLDDSGMPKDRFSAEMPDATLATLKIQPSEPRDSAVYFCASVEGETQYFGPGTRLLVL.